This TCR beta chain was identified during a study of CD8 T cells in ankylosing spondylitis. Whole-study results and caveats: Seemingly characteristic of ankylosing spondylitis blood was a TCR beta motif consisting of several highly homologous variants. In ankylosing spondylitis patients, matched synovial fluid reportedly showed significant enrichment of disease-linked clones.

As the method for making TCR beta libraries, quantitative 5'-RACE with molecular barcodes was used. TCRdb re-analysed the 5' RACE reads in MiXCR, keeping a single row per CDR3 protein. The sample comprises some 800,000 distinct CDR3 sequences, approximately 10% of which are singletons, and around 0.51% rests with the top ten. With respect to this clonotype: Its specificity is unknown.

The CDR3 is made up of 15 amino acids. CDR1 and CDR2 from the germline V gene are SGHRS and YFSETQ. V was pared by 3 bases and J by 0 bases, with 9 bases between. Sequencing was carried out using blood, either unsorted or a sorted T cell fraction (not recorded which). This rearrangement joins TRBV5-1 to TRBJ2-2; TRBD1 might be the D (5 bases). The receptor comes from a male donor with ankylosing spondylitis. As DNA, the CDR3 is TGCGCCAGCAGCTCGGACACCTCGAACACCGGGGAGCTGTTTTTT. This translates into CASSSDTSNTGELFF.